Each of the 32 T cell receptor beta chains below was sequenced from the same sample in a study of T cells in tuberculosis. Sequencing used immunoSEQ multiplex PCR; TCRdb keeps in-frame clones, though not all of them. The data contain roughly 33,000 clones, 80% to 95% of them singletons. The sequenced sample was PBMCs. Source of these receptors: a donor aged 10-29 years with latent tuberculosis or without tuberculosis infection.

J is TRBJ2-5 and V is TRBV2, with 8 bases matching TRBD2. Germline assignment: CDR1 SNHLY and CDR2 FYNNEI. With V trimmed by 5 bases and J by 5 bases, 1 base remained unmatched. This CDR3 is built from 12 residues. Here the CDR3 DNA reads TGTGCCAGCAGTCGACTAGCGGAGACCCAGTACTTC. Translated, it gives CASSRLAETQYF.

The chain has TRBV5-6 and TRBJ2-7; a weak D match, TRBD1 (5 bases). The CDR3 runs to 14 residues. CDR1 is SGHDT, CDR2 YYEEEE, per germline. V was clipped by 0 bases and J by 10 bases, with 17 bases between them. The CDR3 coding sequence is TGTGCCAGCAGCTTGGTCGCCGGACACCAGATCCAGTACTTC. Translating gives CASSLVAGHQIQYF.

This clone was detected a few times. This chain joins TRBV5-1 and TRBJ2-1, with TRBD1 identical over 7 bases. CDR3 length equals 15 residues. The V gene end was trimmed by 4 bases and the J gene end by 4 bases; junction bases not matched to a gene: 8. Germline V gene lookup returns CDR1 SGHRS and CDR2 YFSETQ. The CDR3 nucleotides read TGCGCCAGCAGCCCGACAGGGAACCTATACAATGAGCAGTTCTTC. As protein: CASSPTGNLYNEQFF.

This chain links TRBV18 with TRBJ1-5; 8 bases fit TRBD1. The CDR3 has 16 residues. Germline V gives CDR1 KGHSH, CDR2 LQKENI. V gave up 1 base and J gave up 2 bases; unmatched junction bases: 4. CDR3 DNA: TGTGCCAGCTCACCACGCCCGACAGGGGGCAATCAGCCCCAGCATTTT. Residues: CASSPRPTGGNQPQHF.

The rearrangement uses TRBV5-5 and TRBJ2-7; TRBD1 agrees at 7 bases. V trimming: 0 bases; J trimming: 5 bases; junction bases outside the gene matches: 5. Germline CDR1 reads SGHKS; CDR2 reads YYEKEE (reference sequence). CDR3 size: 14 residues. The CDR3 loop is CASSLEHRGNEQYF. The DNA of the CDR3 is TGTGCCAGCAGCTTGGAGCACAGGGGCAACGAGCAGTACTTC.

This chain links TRBV4-1 with TRBJ1-6; the match to TRBD1 covers 10 bases. The V gene's germline CDR1 is MGHRA and CDR2 YSYEKL. Unmatched junction bases numbered 7, after V lost 8 bases and J lost 9 bases. The CDR3 consists of 14 residues. The CDR3 region is CASGVWDRGSPLHF. The CDR3 DNA reads TGCGCCAGCGGGGTATGGGACAGGGGTTCACCCCTCCACTTT.

The chain recombines TRBV30 with TRBJ2-2, with unresolved D. V was clipped by 2 bases and J by 5 bases, with 6 bases between them. CDR1 is GTSNPN and CDR2 is SVGIG in the germline V gene (reference sequence). The CDR3 covers 12 residues. The CDR3 region has the DNA TGTGCCTGGAGTCCGAGGACCGGGGAGCTGTTTTTT. As protein: CAWSPRTGELFF.

J is TRBJ1-1 and V is TRBV19; 8 nucleotides match TRBD1. The CDR3 extends over 16 amino acids. Germline loops: CDR1 LNHDA, CDR2 SQIVND (reference sequence). The V segment lost 7 bases and the J segment 4 bases; nucleotides outside the gene matches: 14. CDR3 bases: TGTGCCAGTACGGGCGGAAGAACAGGGGGGGTCACTGAAGCTTTCTTT. Protein product: CASTGGRTGGVTEAFF. The entire variable domain, with the rest obtained from reference TRBV19 and TRBJ1-1, is as follows: DGGITQSPKYLFRKEGQNVTLSCEQNLNHDAMYWYRQDPGQGLRLIYYSQIVNDFQKGDIAEGYSVSREKKESFPLTVTSAQKNPTAFYLCASTGGRTGGVTEAFFGQGTRLTVV.

The CDR3, as DNA: TGCGCCAGCAGCCCCTTCAAGGCGCCGGGACTAGCGGACACCGGGGAGCTGTTTTTT. This gives the protein CASSPFKAPGLADTGELFF. The chain recombines TRBV4-3 with TRBJ2-2; 11 bases match TRBD2. After removal of 4 bases from V and 3 bases from J, the junction contained 13 bases not matched to a gene. CDR1 is LGHNA, CDR2 YSLEER, per germline. CDR3 length: 19 amino acids.

The genes are TRBV4-1 and TRBJ1-5, with a tentative D call TRBD1 (5 bases). Per germline, CDR1 MGHRA and CDR2 YSYEKL. Trimming cost V 5 bases and J 4 bases, with 15 bases left between them. The CDR3 has 15 amino acids. This chain's CDR3 is CASSEASTGNQPQHF. The CDR3 DNA is TGCGCCAGCAGCGAAGCCTCCACAGGAAATCAGCCCCAGCATTTT.

This chain uses TRBV4-1 with TRBJ2-5; 11 bases agree with TRBD2. CDR3 size: 15 residues. Germline CDR1 is MGHRA and CDR2 is YSYEKL. The V segment lost 4 bases and the J segment 1 base; nucleotides outside the gene matches: 2. The CDR3 coding sequence is TGCGCCAGCAGCCGACTAGCGGGGACCCAAGAGACCCAGTACTTC. As protein: CASSRLAGTQETQYF.

A single count supports this clone. The rearrangement joins TRBV4-3 to TRBJ1-2; a possible D gene is TRBD1 (6 bases). V shed 0 bases and J shed 4 bases, with 9 bases lying between them. This CDR3 is 14 amino acids long. Germline CDR1 LGHNA, CDR2 YSLEER. CDR3 in amino acids: CASSQDRGGYGYTF. Written as DNA, the CDR3 is TGCGCCAGCAGCCAAGACCGAGGGGGCTATGGCTACACCTTC.

The chain joins TRBV21-1 to TRBJ2-7; TRBD2 is the table's D call, not checked against the DNA. TRBV21-1 is classified as a pseudogene. The CDR3 loop spans 11 amino acids. CDR3 bases: TGTGCCAGCAGCAAAGCTGTATCGCAGTACTTC. This codes for CASSKAVSQYF.

V is TRBV10-1 and J is TRBJ2-2; TRBD2 aligns across 7 bases. The J segment lost 7 bases and the V segment lost 2 bases, leaving 1 base of the junction unmatched. Per germline, CDR1 WNHNN and CDR2 SYGVQD (reference sequence). The CDR3 extends over 13 amino acids. CDR3 amino acids: CASSEVAGGELFF. CDR3 coding DNA: TGCGCCAGCAGTGAGGTAGCGGGCGGGGAGCTGTTTTTT.

The gene calls are TRBV7-9 and TRBJ2-1; 7 bases are a match to TRBD2. V shed 5 bases and J 4 bases; nucleotides not matched to a gene: 11. Germline CDR1 reads SEHNR; CDR2 reads FQNEAQ (reference sequence). The CDR3 consists of 16 residues. CDR3 sequence reads: CASSHPRGSVYNEQFF. DNA for the CDR3: TGTGCCAGCAGCCACCCCCGCGGGAGCGTATACAATGAGCAGTTCTTC.

The V call is TRBV7-8, the J call TRBJ2-2; 7 bases are shared with TRBD1. CDR3 length: 16 amino acids. J was trimmed by 7 bases and V by 0 bases; bases with no gene match: 8. The germline V gene encodes CDR1 SGHVS and CDR2 FQNEAQ. The CDR3 protein is CASSLAQGVGGGELFF. CDR3 in DNA: TGTGCCAGCAGCTTAGCGCAGGGGGTCGGTGGCGGGGAGCTGTTTTTT.

V gene TRBV27 combines with J gene TRBJ1-2; D is possibly TRBD1 (6 bases). Germline CDR1 reads MNHEY; CDR2 reads SMNVEV (reference sequence). V was trimmed by 5 bases and J by 4 bases, leaving 14 bases between them. The CDR3 totals 14 residues. CDR3 sequence (DNA): TGTGCCAGCAGTCCCCCGGGACACGCCTATGGCTACACCTTC. It is translated as CASSPPGHAYGYTF.

The J gene is TRBJ2-3, the V gene TRBV5-1; D unclear. V lost 1 base to trimming and J lost 0 bases, with 6 bases between them. Germline CDR1 reads SGHRS; CDR2 reads YFSETQ. This CDR3 has 14 amino acids. The CDR3: CASSLLGSTDTQYF. DNA of the CDR3: TGCGCCAGCAGCTTGTTGGGCAGCACAGATACGCAGTATTTT.

The table lists this clone with a count of one. The rearrangement uses TRBV7-2 and TRBJ1-2; perhaps TRBD1 as D (6 bases). From germline, CDR1 is SGHTA and CDR2 FQGNSA. The ends were cut back, 1 base at V and 8 bases at J, with 14 bases in the middle. There are 14 residues in the CDR3. The CDR3 reads CASSLVAGAHGYTF. DNA of the CDR3: TGTGCCAGCAGCTTAGTTGCGGGGGCGCACGGCTACACCTTC.

This chain uses TRBV6-6 with TRBJ2-7; 10 bases align to TRBD1. Trimming cost V 8 bases and J 3 bases; bases outside gene matches: 1. The CDR3 sequence is 12 residues long. Germline lookup yields CDR1 MNHNY and CDR2 SVGAGI (reference sequence). CDR3 DNA: TGTGCCAGCGGACAGGGGGTCTACGAGCAGTACTTC. This codes for CASGQGVYEQYF.

V is TRBV5-6 and J is TRBJ1-6; TRBD1 agrees at 9 bases. Germline CDR1 is SGHDT and CDR2 is YYEEEE. V was pared by 4 bases and J by 10 bases, with 6 bases of the junction left unmatched. CDR3 size: 14 residues. CDR3 amino acids: CASSMDRGNSPLHF. DNA of the CDR3: TGTGCCAGCAGCATGGACAGGGGTAACTCACCCCTCCACTTT.

V gene TRBV28 combines with J gene TRBJ1-3; 8 nucleotides line up with TRBD1. Trimming at V came to 5 bases and at J to 4 bases, leaving 4 bases not matched to a gene. CDR1 MDHEN and CDR2 SYDVKM come from the germline V gene. The CDR3 has 14 amino acids. The chain's CDR3 is CASSRTGLGNTIYF. The CDR3 DNA follows: TGTGCCAGCAGTCGGACAGGGTTGGGAAACACCATATATTTT.

CDR3 sequence reads: CAISGETGVFYEQYF. CDR3 in DNA: TGTGCCATCAGCGGGGAGACAGGGGTCTTCTACGAGCAGTACTTC. The chain uses TRBV10-3 and TRBJ2-7, with 8 bases matching TRBD1. The CDR3 totals 15 residues. The germline CDR1 and CDR2 sequences are ENHRY and SYGVKD. After removal of 6 bases from V and 3 bases from J, the junction contained 10 bases not matched to a gene.

The chain's CDR3 is CASSQALFATGGSSYEQYF. In DNA, the CDR3 is TGCGCCAGCAGCCAAGCTTTATTCGCGACAGGGGGGAGTTCCTACGAGCAGTACTTC. This rearrangement joins TRBV4-1 to TRBJ2-7; 9 positions match TRBD1. Looked up from germline, CDR1 is MGHRA and CDR2 is YSYEKL. The V segment lost 1 base and the J segment 1 base; nucleotides outside the gene matches: 14. CDR3 length: 19 amino acids.

V is TRBV7-9 and J is TRBJ2-7, with TRBD1 identical over 10 bases. V was pared by 5 bases and J by 0 bases, with 4 bases of the junction left unmatched. The germline gives CDR1 SEHNR, CDR2 FQNEAQ (reference sequence). The CDR3 has 15 amino acids. The CDR3 here is CASSPRDRGSYEQYF. The CDR3 region has the DNA TGTGCCAGCAGCCCCCGGGACAGGGGCTCCTACGAGCAGTACTTC.

This chain uses TRBV30 with TRBJ1-1, with a tentative D call TRBD1 (5 bases). The V and J ends lost 2 bases and 11 bases respectively, with 15 bases between them. CDR1 is GTSNPN and CDR2 is SVGIG in the germline V gene (reference sequence). The CDR3 spans 12 residues. The CDR3 region is CAWSRDSSGAFF. The CDR3 coding sequence is TGTGCCTGGAGTAGGGACTCTTCGGGGGCTTTCTTT.

The CDR3 DNA reads TGTGCCAGCAGCTTGGGTCAGGGGTTGACCAAGTGGAACACTGAAGCTTTCTTT. Translation gives CASSLGQGLTKWNTEAFF. V usage is TRBV5-4 and J usage is TRBJ1-1; D is possibly TRBD1 (6 bases). Germline V gene data show CDR1 as SGHNT and CDR2 as YYREEE (reference sequence). The CDR3 runs to 18 residues. The V and J ends lost 0 bases and 1 base respectively, with 19 bases between them.

The chain has TRBV2 and TRBJ2-7; 11 bases align to TRBD1. Germline CDR1 is SNHLY and CDR2 is FYNNEI. Trimming cost V 7 bases and J 4 bases; bases outside gene matches: 9. The CDR3 consists of 15 residues. The CDR3: CASTRGQGGLYEQYF. In DNA, the CDR3 is TGTGCCAGCACACGGGGACAGGGGGGTTTGTACGAGCAGTACTTC.

The V gene is TRBV2, the J gene TRBJ2-1; 7 bases are a match to TRBD1. Trimming removed 7 bases from V and 9 bases from J; junction bases left unmatched: 12. Germline V lookup: CDR1 SNHLY, CDR2 FYNNEI. There are 14 residues in the CDR3. This CDR3 reads CASMGDRVFSEQFF. DNA for the CDR3: TGTGCCAGCATGGGAGACAGGGTGTTTAGTGAGCAGTTCTTC.

V is TRBV18 and J is TRBJ2-1; D ambiguous. Germline V gene sequence: CDR1 KGHSH, CDR2 LQKENI. Trimming stripped 0 bases from V and 4 bases from J, with 4 bases between. The CDR3 sequence is 13 residues long. The CDR3 coding sequence is TGTGCCAGCTCACCACCTATATACAATGAGCAGTTCTTC. This sequence encodes CASSPPIYNEQFF.

The gene calls are TRBV19 and TRBJ2-1; 7 bases are a match to TRBD1. The germline V gene has CDR1 LNHDA and CDR2 SQIVND (reference sequence). The CDR3 extends over 14 amino acids. With 3 bases clipped from V and 3 bases from J, the junction kept 2 bases outside the gene matches. The CDR3 here is CASSIGQVYNEQFF. CDR3 bases: TGTGCCAGTAGTATTGGACAGGTCTACAATGAGCAGTTCTTC.

The V gene is TRBV6-6, the J gene TRBJ1-2, with D unresolved. The CDR3 spans 13 residues. Looked up from germline, CDR1 is MNHNY and CDR2 is SVGAGI (reference sequence). The V end lost 8 bases, the J end lost 5 bases, and 15 bases lay between the germline ends. The CDR3 spells CASLLSSRYGYTF. Here the CDR3 DNA reads TGTGCCAGCCTGTTGTCTTCGAGGTATGGCTACACCTTC.